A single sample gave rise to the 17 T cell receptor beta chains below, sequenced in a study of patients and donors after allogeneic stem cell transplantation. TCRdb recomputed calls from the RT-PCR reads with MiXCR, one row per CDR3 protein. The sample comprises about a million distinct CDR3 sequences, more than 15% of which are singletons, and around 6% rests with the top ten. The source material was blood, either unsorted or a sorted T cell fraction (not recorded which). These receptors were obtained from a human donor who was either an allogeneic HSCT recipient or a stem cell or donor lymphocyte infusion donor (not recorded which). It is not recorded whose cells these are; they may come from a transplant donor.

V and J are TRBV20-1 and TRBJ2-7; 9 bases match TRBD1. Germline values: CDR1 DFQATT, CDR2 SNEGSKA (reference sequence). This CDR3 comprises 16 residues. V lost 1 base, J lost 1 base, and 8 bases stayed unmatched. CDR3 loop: CSARAGQGKSSYEQYF. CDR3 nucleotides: TGCAGTGCTAGAGCGGGACAGGGTAAAAGTTCCTACGAGCAGTACTTC.

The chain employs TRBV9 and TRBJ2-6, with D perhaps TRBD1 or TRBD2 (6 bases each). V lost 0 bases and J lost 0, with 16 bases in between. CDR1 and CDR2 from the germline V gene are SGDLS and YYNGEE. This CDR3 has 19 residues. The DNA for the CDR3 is TGTGCCAGCAGCGTAGCTGGAACGGGGGCCTCCTCTGGGGCCAACGTCCTGACTTTC. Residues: CASSVAGTGASSGANVLTF.

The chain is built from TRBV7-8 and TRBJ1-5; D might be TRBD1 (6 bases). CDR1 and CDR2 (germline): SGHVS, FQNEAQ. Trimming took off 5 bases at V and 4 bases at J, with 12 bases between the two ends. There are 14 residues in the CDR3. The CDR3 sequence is CASSAGTINQPQHF. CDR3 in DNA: TGTGCCAGCAGCGCCGGGACAATTAATCAGCCCCAGCATTTT.

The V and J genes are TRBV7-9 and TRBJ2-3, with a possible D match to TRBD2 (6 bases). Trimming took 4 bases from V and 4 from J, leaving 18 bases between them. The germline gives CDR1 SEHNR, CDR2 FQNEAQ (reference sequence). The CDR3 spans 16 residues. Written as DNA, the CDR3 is TGTGCCAGCAGCTCAACGCGGGACGGATCCCCAGATACGCAGTATTTT. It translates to CASSSTRDGSPDTQYF. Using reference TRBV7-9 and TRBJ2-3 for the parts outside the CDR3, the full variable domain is DTGVSQNPRHKITKRGQNVTFRCDPISEHNRLYWYRQTLGQGPEFLTYFQNEAQLEKSRLLSDRFSAERPKGSFSTLEIQRTEQGDSAMYLCASSSTRDGSPDTQYFGPGTRLTVL.

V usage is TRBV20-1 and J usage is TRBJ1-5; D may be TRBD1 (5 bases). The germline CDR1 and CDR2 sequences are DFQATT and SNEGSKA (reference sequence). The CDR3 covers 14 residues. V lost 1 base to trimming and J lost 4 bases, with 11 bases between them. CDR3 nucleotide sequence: TGCAGTGCTAGAGTGGGGGTGTTTAATCAGCCCCAGCATTTT. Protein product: CSARVGVFNQPQHF.

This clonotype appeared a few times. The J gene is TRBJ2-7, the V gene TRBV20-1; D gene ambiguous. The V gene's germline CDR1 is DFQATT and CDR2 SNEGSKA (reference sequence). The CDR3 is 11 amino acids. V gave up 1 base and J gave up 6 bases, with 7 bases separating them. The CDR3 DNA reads TGCAGTGCTAGAGCGCCGTTCGAGCAGTACTTC. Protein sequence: CSARAPFEQYF.

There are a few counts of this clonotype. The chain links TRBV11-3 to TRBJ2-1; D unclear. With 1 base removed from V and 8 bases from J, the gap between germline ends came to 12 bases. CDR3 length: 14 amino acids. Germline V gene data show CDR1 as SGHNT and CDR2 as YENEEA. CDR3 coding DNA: TGTGCCAGCAGCTTAGGGAAGGTGACACATGAGCAGTTCTTC. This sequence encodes CASSLGKVTHEQFF.

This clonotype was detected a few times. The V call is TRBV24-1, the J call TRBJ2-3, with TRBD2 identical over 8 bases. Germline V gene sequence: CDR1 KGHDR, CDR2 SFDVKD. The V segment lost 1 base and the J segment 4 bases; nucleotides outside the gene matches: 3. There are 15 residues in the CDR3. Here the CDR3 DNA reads TGTGCCACCAGTGATTTTCGGGGGGGCGCAGATACGCAGTATTTT. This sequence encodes CATSDFRGGADTQYF.

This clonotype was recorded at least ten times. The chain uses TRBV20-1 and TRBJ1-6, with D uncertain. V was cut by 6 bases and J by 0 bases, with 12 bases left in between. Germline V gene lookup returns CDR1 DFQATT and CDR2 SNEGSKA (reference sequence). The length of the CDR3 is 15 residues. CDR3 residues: CSARKISSYNSPLHF. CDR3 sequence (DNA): TGCAGTGCCCGGAAAATATCCTCCTATAATTCACCCCTCCACTTT.

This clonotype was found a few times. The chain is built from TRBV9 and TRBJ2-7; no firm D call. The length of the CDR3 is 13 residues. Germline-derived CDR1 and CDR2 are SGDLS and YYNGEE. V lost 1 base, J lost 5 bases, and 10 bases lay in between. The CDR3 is CASSVRSWDEQYF. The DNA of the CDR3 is TGTGCCAGCAGCGTAAGATCGTGGGACGAGCAGTACTTC.

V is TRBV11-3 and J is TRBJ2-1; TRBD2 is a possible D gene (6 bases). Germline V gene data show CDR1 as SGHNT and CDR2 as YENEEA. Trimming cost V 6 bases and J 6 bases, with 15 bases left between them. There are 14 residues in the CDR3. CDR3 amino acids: CASRSGSASNEQFF. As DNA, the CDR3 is TGTGCCAGCAGGTCCGGGAGTGCATCCAATGAGCAGTTCTTC.

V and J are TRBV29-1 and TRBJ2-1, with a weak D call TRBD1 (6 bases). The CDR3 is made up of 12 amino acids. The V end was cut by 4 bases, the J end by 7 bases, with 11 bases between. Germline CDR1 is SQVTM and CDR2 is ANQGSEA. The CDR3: CSVGVRGNEQFF. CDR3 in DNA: TGCAGCGTTGGCGTCAGGGGAAATGAGCAGTTCTTC.

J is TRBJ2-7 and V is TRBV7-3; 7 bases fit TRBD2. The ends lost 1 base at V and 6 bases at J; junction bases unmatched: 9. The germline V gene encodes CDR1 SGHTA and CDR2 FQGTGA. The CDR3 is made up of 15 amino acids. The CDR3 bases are TGTGCCAGCAGCTTAATCCGAGCGGGGAAGATCGAGCAGTACTTC. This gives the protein CASSLIRAGKIEQYF.

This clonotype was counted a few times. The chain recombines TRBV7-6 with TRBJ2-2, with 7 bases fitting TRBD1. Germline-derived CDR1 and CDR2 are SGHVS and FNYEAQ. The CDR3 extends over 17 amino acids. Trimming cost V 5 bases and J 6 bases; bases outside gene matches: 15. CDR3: CASSPPGGVGIPGELFF. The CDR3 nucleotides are TGTGCCAGCAGCCCTCCAGGGGGTGTCGGGATTCCCGGGGAGCTGTTTTTT.

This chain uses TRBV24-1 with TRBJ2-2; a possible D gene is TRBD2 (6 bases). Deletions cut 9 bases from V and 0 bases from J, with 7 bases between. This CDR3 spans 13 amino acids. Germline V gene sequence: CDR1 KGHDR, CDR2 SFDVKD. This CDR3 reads CATGGTNTGELFF. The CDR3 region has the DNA TGTGCCACCGGGGGGACGAACACCGGGGAGCTGTTTTTT.

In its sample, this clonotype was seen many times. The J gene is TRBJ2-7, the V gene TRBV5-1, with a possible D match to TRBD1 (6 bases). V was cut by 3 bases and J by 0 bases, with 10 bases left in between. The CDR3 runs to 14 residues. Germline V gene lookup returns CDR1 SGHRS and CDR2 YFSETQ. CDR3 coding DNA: TGCGCCAGCAGCTCAAGGACAGTCTCCTACGAGCAGTACTTC. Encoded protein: CASSSRTVSYEQYF.

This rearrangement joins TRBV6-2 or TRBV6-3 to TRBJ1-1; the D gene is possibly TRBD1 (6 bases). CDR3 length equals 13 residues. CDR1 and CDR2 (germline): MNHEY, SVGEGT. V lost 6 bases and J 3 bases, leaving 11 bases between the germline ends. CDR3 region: CASRRQVDTEAFF. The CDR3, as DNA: TGTGCCAGCAGACGACAGGTGGACACTGAAGCTTTCTTT.